The 23 T cell receptor beta chains below come from one sample, sequenced in a study of cytomegalovirus exposure and HLA in healthy donors. With 60 Vbeta and 13 Jbeta primers, the PCR was carried out. Using immunoSEQ multiplex PCR, the repertoire was profiled, and TCRdb retains in-frame clones only, with some absent. The sample lists about 120,000 clones; 80% to 85% were seen once. The sample taken for sequencing was PBMCs. All receptors come from a man in his thirties or forties in good health and CMV-seronegative.

This chain links TRBV15 with TRBJ2-1; D perhaps matches TRBD1 (6 bases). This CDR3 has 15 residues. In germline, CDR1 is LNHNV, CDR2 YYDKDF (reference sequence). Trimming stripped 4 bases from V and 1 base from J, with 11 bases between. DNA of the CDR3: TGTGCCACCAGCACATTCAGGGGATCCTACAATGAGCAGTTCTTC. It is translated as CATSTFRGSYNEQFF.

Only a few counts were recorded for this clone. This chain connects TRBV29-1 to TRBJ2-7; TRBD1 matches at 12 bases. V lost 6 bases, J lost 4 bases, and 4 bases stayed unmatched. Germline V gives CDR1 SQVTM, CDR2 ANQGSEA. This CDR3 contains 13 residues. CDR3 loop: CSVGTGGTYEQYF. CDR3 nucleotides: TGCAGCGTGGGGACAGGGGGCACGTACGAGCAGTACTTC.

The V and J genes are TRBV14 and TRBJ1-5; 7 positions match TRBD1. Unmatched junction bases numbered 2, after V lost 4 bases and J lost 2 bases. The CDR3 consists of 14 residues. Germline assignment: CDR1 SGHDN and CDR2 FVKESK. CDR3 in amino acids: CASSRQGRNQPQHF. CDR3 nucleotides: TGTGCCAGCAGCCGACAGGGTCGCAATCAGCCCCAGCATTTT.

The V call is TRBV2, the J call TRBJ2-5; the D gene is possibly TRBD1 (6 bases). The CDR3 length is 14 residues. Deletions cut 4 bases from V and 5 bases from J, with 14 bases between. Germline V lookup: CDR1 SNHLY, CDR2 FYNNEI. This chain's CDR3 is CASSATGAVETQYF. The CDR3 nucleotides read TGTGCCAGCAGTGCGACAGGCGCGGTGGAGACCCAGTACTTC. Full variable domain (remainder filled in from reference TRBV2 and TRBJ2-5): EPEVTQTPSHQVTQMGQEVILRCVPISNHLYFYWYRQILGQKVEFLVSFYNNEISEKSEIFDDQFSVERPDGSNFTLKIRSTKLEDSAMYFCASSATGAVETQYFGPGTRLLVL.

The chain carries TRBV28 and TRBJ1-4; D not resolved. The CDR3 loop spans 11 amino acids. Germline V CDR1 and CDR2: MDHEN, SYDVKM. The ends were cut back, 2 bases at V and 8 bases at J, with 3 bases in the middle. CDR3 in amino acids: CASSLREKLFF. The CDR3 DNA reads TGTGCCAGCAGTTTACGGGAAAAACTGTTTTTT.

The J gene is TRBJ1-1, the V gene TRBV16; no reliable D call. V lost 4 bases to trimming and J lost 5 bases, with 14 bases between them. This CDR3 has 14 amino acids. CDR1 is KGHSY, CDR2 FQNENV, per germline. The CDR3 DNA reads as TGTGCCAGCAGCCTCCCACGACGAGGGACTGAAGCTTTCTTT. Translated: CASSLPRRGTEAFF. Drawing the rest from reference TRBV16 and TRBJ1-1, the complete variable domain is GEEVAQTPKHLVRGEGQKAKLYCAPIKGHSYVFWYQQVLKNEFKFLISFQNENVFDETGMPKERFSAKCLPNSPCSLEIQATKLEDSAVYFCASSLPRRGTEAFFGQGTRLTVV.

This clone was found a few times. The chain couples TRBV1 to TRBJ1-1. TRBV1 is shown as a pseudogene. The CDR3 totals 16 residues. The CDR3 loop reads CTSSQGRGGGDTEAFF. For the CDR3, the DNA is TGCACCAGCAGCCAAGGGCGGGGGGGAGGAGACACTGAAGCTTTCTTT.

V is TRBV6-5 and J is TRBJ1-2, with a tentative D call TRBD1 (5 bases). Between the trimmed V and J ends, which lost 6 bases and 8 bases, there was a span of 16 bases. Germline loops: CDR1 MNHEY, CDR2 SVGAGI. The CDR3 consists of 13 residues. This CDR3 reads CASSPTALGGYTF. Written as DNA, the CDR3 is TGTGCCAGCAGCCCGACAGCCCTCGGGGGCTACACCTTC.

For the CDR3, the DNA is TGTGCCAGCAGCCTCGGACTAGTCGGGGAGACCCAGTACTTC. Amino acids: CASSLGLVGETQYF. The chain carries TRBV5-4 and TRBJ2-5; 7 bases line up with TRBD2. The junction had 8 bases not matched to a gene; V was cut back by 4 bases and J by 5 bases. Germline loops: CDR1 SGHNT, CDR2 YYREEE (reference sequence). The CDR3 totals 14 residues.

V gene TRBV5-1 combines with J gene TRBJ2-2, with a tentative D call TRBD2 (6 bases). The germline gives CDR1 SGHRS, CDR2 YFSETQ. This CDR3 is 13 amino acids long. CDR3 amino acids: CASGTPATGELFF. The DNA of the CDR3 is TGCGCATCCGGGACTCCTGCCACCGGGGAGCTGTTTTTT.

The chain carries TRBV5-4 and TRBJ2-5; possible D gene TRBD1, 6 bases. Trimming shortened V by 3 bases and J by 2 bases, and 17 bases separated the two germline ends. Germline values: CDR1 SGHNT, CDR2 YYREEE (reference sequence). This CDR3 comprises 16 residues. The chain's CDR3 is CASSSVSGRGQETQYF. CDR3 nucleotide sequence: TGTGCCAGCAGCTCGGTGTCCGGCAGGGGACAAGAGACCCAGTACTTC. Full variable domain (outside the CDR3, taken from reference TRBV5-4 and TRBJ2-5): ETGVTQSPTHLIKTRGQQVTLRCSSQSGHNTVSWYQQALGQGPQFIFQYYREEENGRGNFPPRFSGLQFPNYSSELNVNALELDDSALYLCASSSVSGRGQETQYFGPGTRLLVL.

This chain joins TRBV6-1 and TRBJ1-5; D gene unclear. CDR1 and CDR2 from the germline V gene are MNHNS and SASEGT. With 6 bases removed from V and 3 bases from J, the gap between germline ends came to 6 bases. The CDR3 has 12 residues. The CDR3 loop reads CASSRDNQPQHF. CDR3 sequence (DNA): TGTGCCAGCAGCCGGGACAATCAGCCCCAGCATTTT.

This chain uses TRBV2 with TRBJ2-5; TRBD2 is a possible D gene (5 bases). Germline CDR1 is SNHLY and CDR2 is FYNNEI. With 6 bases removed from V and 5 bases from J, the gap between germline ends came to 19 bases. This CDR3 has 15 residues. CDR3: CASRKRLSEGETQYF. In DNA form, the CDR3 reads TGTGCCAGCAGGAAGCGGCTCTCGGAAGGCGAGACCCAGTACTTC.

The table lists this clone with a few counts. V is TRBV9 and J is TRBJ1-3; 8 bases align to TRBD1. V was clipped by 2 bases and J by 0 bases; unmatched bases: 1. This CDR3 has 15 residues. CDR1 SGDLS and CDR2 YYNGEE come from the germline V gene. This CDR3 reads CASSVGQGSGNTIYF. CDR3 in DNA: TGTGCCAGCAGCGTTGGACAGGGCTCTGGAAACACCATATATTTT.

The rearrangement uses TRBV5-1 and TRBJ2-2; 9 bases agree with TRBD1. The CDR3 has 16 residues. Germline V gene lookup returns CDR1 SGHRS and CDR2 YFSETQ. V was clipped by 4 bases and J by 5 bases; unmatched bases: 9. CDR3 region: CASSATGGAWTGELFF. The CDR3, as DNA: TGCGCCAGCAGCGCAACAGGGGGCGCATGGACCGGGGAGCTGTTTTTT.

The V gene is TRBV2, the J gene TRBJ1-2, with D perhaps TRBD1 (5 bases). The CDR3 is made up of 14 amino acids. CDR1 SNHLY and CDR2 FYNNEI come from the germline V gene. V lost 6 bases and J 6 bases, leaving 17 bases between the germline ends. DNA for the CDR3: TGTGCCAGCAGCTACCCGGGGGGGATGGATGGCTACACCTTC. Its protein product is CASSYPGGMDGYTF. Together with reference TRBV2 and TRBJ1-2, the CDR3 gives the full variable domain: EPEVTQTPSHQVTQMGQEVILRCVPISNHLYFYWYRQILGQKVEFLVSFYNNEISEKSEIFDDQFSVERPDGSNFTLKIRSTKLEDSAMYFCASSYPGGMDGYTFGSGTRLTVV.

This chain connects TRBV2 to TRBJ2-1; maybe TRBD2 (6 bases). The CDR3 is 12 residues long. Germline V gene lookup returns CDR1 SNHLY and CDR2 FYNNEI. The V and J ends lost 8 bases and 7 bases respectively, with 12 bases between them. CDR3 in DNA: TGTGCCAGCCGATTCGGAGGGAATGAGCAGTTCTTC. Protein: CASRFGGNEQFF.

The gene calls are TRBV7-2 and TRBJ2-7; TRBD1 aligns across 8 bases. The CDR3 contains 15 residues. V shed 5 bases and J 6 bases; nucleotides not matched to a gene: 12. CDR1 and CDR2 from the germline V gene are SGHTA and FQGNSA. The CDR3 bases are TGTGCCAGCAGCAACCCGGGACAGGTATATCCCGAGCAGTACTTC. Translation gives CASSNPGQVYPEQYF.

The V gene is TRBV29-1, the J gene TRBJ2-4; 9 nucleotides align to TRBD1. The V gene end was trimmed by 5 bases and the J gene end by 9 bases; junction bases not matched to a gene: 8. The CDR3 length is 13 residues. Germline V CDR1 and CDR2: SQVTM, ANQGSEA. Written as DNA, the CDR3 is TGCAGCGTTCTCCGGGACAGGGTCGGCATTCAGTACTTC. Encoded protein: CSVLRDRVGIQYF.

This clone was detected once. This sequence joins TRBV29-1 and TRBJ2-5; D gene uncertain. TRBJ2-7 explains the end of the DNA better; the J call may be wrong. The CDR3 has 12 amino acids. Germline lookup yields CDR1 SQVTM and CDR2 ANQGSEA. Written as DNA, the CDR3 is TGCAGCGTTGAAGAGGGCTCCTACGAGCAGTACTTC. Translated, it gives CSVEEGSYEQYF.

The chain is built from TRBV5-1 and TRBJ2-3, with 10 bases identical to TRBD1. CDR3 size: 18 residues. Trimming cost V 4 bases and J 1 base; bases outside gene matches: 12. The V gene's germline CDR1 is SGHRS and CDR2 YFSETQ. Written as DNA, the CDR3 is TGCGCCAGCAGCCCTTGGGGCAGACAGGGGGCGGGCACAGATACGCAGTATTTT. It yields the protein CASSPWGRQGAGTDTQYF.

Comments on this clone: The same CDR3 also results from other DNA sequences found in this sample. The chain couples TRBV6-1 to TRBJ1-2, with 7 bases aligning to TRBD1. CDR1 and CDR2 from the germline V gene are MNHNS and SASEGT. The ends lost 4 bases at V and 3 bases at J; junction bases unmatched: 11. The CDR3 extends over 16 amino acids. The chain's CDR3 is CASSVGRGYNDYGYTF. The CDR3 DNA is TGTGCCAGCAGTGTAGGCAGGGGGTATAACGACTATGGCTACACCTTC.

J is TRBJ1-1 and V is TRBV2; a possible D gene is TRBD1 (5 bases). The CDR3 is 13 amino acids. Germline V gene lookup returns CDR1 SNHLY and CDR2 FYNNEI. V dropped 2 bases and J dropped 8 bases, with 12 bases sitting between them. The CDR3 loop is CASSEQSPGEAFF. The CDR3 DNA is TGTGCCAGCAGTGAACAGTCCCCAGGGGAAGCTTTCTTT.